This TCR beta chain was observed in a study of cytomegalovirus exposure and HLA in healthy donors. Study-wide points: The study recorded 164 TCR beta chains that were cytomegalovirus-associated.

This clone came up a few times. Its antigen remains unidentified. V was cut by 0 bases and J by 6 bases, with 9 bases left in between. This CDR3 is 13 amino acids long. Germline-derived CDR1 and CDR2 are SGHRS and YFSETQ. Data came from immunoSEQ multiplex PCR; TCRdb stores just in-frame clones and leaves some out. The sample lists about 190,000 clones, roughly 86% occurring once. V is TRBV5-1 and J is TRBJ1-2; no clear D. Sequencing was done on a sample of PBMCs. The origin of this receptor is a woman between 18 and 29 years old in good health and CMV-seronegative. The CDR3 DNA sequence: TGCGCCAGCAGCTTGGGTGGCGCGGATGGCTACACCTTC. This translates into CASSLGGADGYTF.